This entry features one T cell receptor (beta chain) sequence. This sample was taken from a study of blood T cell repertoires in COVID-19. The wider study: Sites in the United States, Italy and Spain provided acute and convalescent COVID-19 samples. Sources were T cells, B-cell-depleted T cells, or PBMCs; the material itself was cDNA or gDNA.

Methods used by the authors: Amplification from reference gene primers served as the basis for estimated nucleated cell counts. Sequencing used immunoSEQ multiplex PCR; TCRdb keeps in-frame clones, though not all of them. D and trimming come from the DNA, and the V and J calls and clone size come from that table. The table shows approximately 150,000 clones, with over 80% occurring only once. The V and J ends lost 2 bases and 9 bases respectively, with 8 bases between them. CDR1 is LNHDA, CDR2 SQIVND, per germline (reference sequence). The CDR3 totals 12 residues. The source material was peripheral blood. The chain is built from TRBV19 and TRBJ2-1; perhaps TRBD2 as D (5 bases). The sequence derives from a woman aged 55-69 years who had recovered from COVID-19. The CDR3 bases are TGTGCCAGTAGTATACCCCGGGGTGAGCAGTTCTTC. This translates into CASSIPRGEQFF.